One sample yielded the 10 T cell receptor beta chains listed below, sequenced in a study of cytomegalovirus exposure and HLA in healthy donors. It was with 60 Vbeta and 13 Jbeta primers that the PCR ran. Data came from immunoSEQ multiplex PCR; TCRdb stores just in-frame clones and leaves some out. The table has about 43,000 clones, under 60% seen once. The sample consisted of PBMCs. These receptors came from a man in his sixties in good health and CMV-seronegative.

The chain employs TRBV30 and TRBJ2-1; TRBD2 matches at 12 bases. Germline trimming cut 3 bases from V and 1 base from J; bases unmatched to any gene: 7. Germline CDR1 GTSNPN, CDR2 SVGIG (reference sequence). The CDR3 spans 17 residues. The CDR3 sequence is CAWRRLAGGSSYNEQFF. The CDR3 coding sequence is TGTGCCTGGAGGAGGCTAGCGGGAGGGTCATCCTACAATGAGCAGTTCTTC. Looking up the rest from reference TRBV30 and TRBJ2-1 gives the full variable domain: SQTIHQWPATLVQPVGSPLSLECTVEGTSNPNLYWYRQAAGRGLQLLFYSVGIGQISSEVPQNLSASRPQDRQFILSSKKLLLSDSGFYLCAWRRLAGGSSYNEQFFGPGTRLTVL.

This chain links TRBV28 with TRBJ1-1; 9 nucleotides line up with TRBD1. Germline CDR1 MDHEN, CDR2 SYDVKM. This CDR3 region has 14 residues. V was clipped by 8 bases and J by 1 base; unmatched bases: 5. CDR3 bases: TGTGCCAGCGCCAGGACAGGGGCGAACACTGAAGCTTTCTTT. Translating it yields CASARTGANTEAFF.

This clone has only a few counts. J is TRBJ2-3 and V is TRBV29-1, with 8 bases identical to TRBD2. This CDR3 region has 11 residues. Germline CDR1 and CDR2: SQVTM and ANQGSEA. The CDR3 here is CTGGGTDTQYF. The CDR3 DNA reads TGCACGGGGGGGGGCACAGATACGCAGTATTTT.

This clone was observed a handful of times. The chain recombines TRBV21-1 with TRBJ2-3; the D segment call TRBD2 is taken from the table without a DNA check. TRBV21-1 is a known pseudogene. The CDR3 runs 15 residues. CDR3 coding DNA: TGTGCCAGCAGCAAAGCGAGAGTTAGCACAGATACGCAGTATTTT. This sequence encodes CASSKARVSTDTQYF.

In DNA form, the CDR3 reads TGTGCCAGCAGCTTGGCAGGCTATGGCTACACCTTC. It codes for CASSLAGYGYTF. J is TRBJ1-2 and V is TRBV5-6; D uncertain. Germline-derived CDR1 and CDR2 are SGHDT and YYEEEE. The V gene lost 0 bases and the J gene lost 4 bases, with 4 bases spanning the gap. The CDR3 sequence is 12 residues long.

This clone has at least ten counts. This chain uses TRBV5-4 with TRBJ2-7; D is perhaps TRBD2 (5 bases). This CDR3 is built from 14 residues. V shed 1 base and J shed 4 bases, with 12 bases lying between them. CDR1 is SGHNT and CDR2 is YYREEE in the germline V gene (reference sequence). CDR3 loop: CASSLYNSGYEQYF. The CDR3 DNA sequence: TGTGCCAGCAGCTTGTATAACTCGGGGTACGAGCAGTACTTC.

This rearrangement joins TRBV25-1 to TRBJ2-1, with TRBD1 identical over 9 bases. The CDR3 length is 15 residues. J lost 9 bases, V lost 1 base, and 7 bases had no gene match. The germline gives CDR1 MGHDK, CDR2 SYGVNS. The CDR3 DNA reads TGTGCCAGCAGTGAATTTGACCAACAGGGGGCTGAGCAGTTCTTC. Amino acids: CASSEFDQQGAEQFF.

This CDR3 reads CASSPGQGNYGYTF. Written as DNA, the CDR3 is TGTGCCAGTAGCCCAGGACAGGGGAACTATGGCTACACCTTC. The gene calls are TRBV19 and TRBJ1-2; 9 nucleotides agree with TRBD1. With V trimmed by 6 bases and J by 2 bases, 4 bases remained unmatched. The CDR3 sequence is 14 residues long. Germline CDR1 and CDR2: LNHDA and SQIVND (reference sequence).

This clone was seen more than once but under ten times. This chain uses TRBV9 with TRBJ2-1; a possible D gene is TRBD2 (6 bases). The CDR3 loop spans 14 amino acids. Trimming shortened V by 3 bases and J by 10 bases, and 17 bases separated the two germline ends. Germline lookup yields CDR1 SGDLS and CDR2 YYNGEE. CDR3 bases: TGTGCCAGCAGCGGAGGGACTCCCGGAATCGAGCAGTTCTTC. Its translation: CASSGGTPGIEQFF.

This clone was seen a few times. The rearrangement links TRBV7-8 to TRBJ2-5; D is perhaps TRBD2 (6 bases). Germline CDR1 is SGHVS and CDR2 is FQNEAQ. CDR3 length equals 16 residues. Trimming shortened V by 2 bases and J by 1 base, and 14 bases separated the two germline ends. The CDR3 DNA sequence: TGTGCCAGCAGCTTACGTCAGGGACTCCTCCAAGAGACCCAGTACTTC. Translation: CASSLRQGLLQETQYF.